This T cell receptor (beta chain) came from a study of CD8+CD57+ T cells in acquired aplastic anemia. The overall study: Yields of DNA that came from sorted CD4+ and CD8+ cells averaged around 3 ug.

According to the study, genomic DNA was the template for TCR beta VDJ and CDR3 profiling. One entry per CDR3 protein results from TCRdb running MiXCR on the reads. This table holds around 170,000 distinct CDR3 sequences, less than 60% found once. The sequenced patients had an expansion of CD8+CD57+ cells seen by flow cytometry. Patients, without exception, had severe acquired aplastic anemia. About this clonotype: At one boundary the junction diverges from the germline segment, which might be a read error.

The CDR3 consists of 17 residues. Looked up from germline, CDR1 is LGHNA and CDR2 is YNFKEQ. This chain connects TRBV4-2 to TRBJ2-1, with TRBD2 matching 7 bases. The sequencing sample was made of sorted CD4+, CD8+, or CD8+CD57+ T cells (not recorded which) from PBMCs. This clonotype was sampled from a human donor with aplastic anemia. The CDR3 nucleotides are TGTGCCAGCAGCGCAGGTCCGGGGGAGGGCCTCTACAATGAGCGGTTCTTC. Protein: CASSAGPGEGLYNERFF.